The TCR beta chain under discussion was sequenced for a study of blood T cell repertoires in COVID-19. Study at large: Acute and convalescent COVID-19 samples came from the United States, Italy and Spain. T cells, B-cell-depleted T cells, or PBMCs provided the cDNA or gDNA that served as material.

After removal of 3 bases from V and 3 bases from J, the junction contained 4 bases not matched to a gene. CDR1 is SGHRS and CDR2 is YFSETQ in the germline V gene. The CDR3 loop spans 16 amino acids. In the source study's methods: The assay estimated nucleated cells by amplifying reference gene primers. Clones were read by immunoSEQ multiplex PCR, and TCRdb kept only the in-frame ones, dropping some. V, J and clone size reflect that table, while D and trimming were determined from the DNA. The sample contains roughly 70,000 clones, approximately 86% of which appear only once. This TCR came from a man between 65 and 85 years old with active COVID-19. The J gene is TRBJ2-2, the V gene TRBV5-1; 11 bases are shared with TRBD1. Source material: peripheral blood. CDR3 in amino acids: CASSSGQGVDTGELFF. The DNA of the CDR3 is TGCGCCAGCAGCTCGGGACAGGGGGTGGACACCGGGGAGCTGTTTTTT.